This TCR beta chain was found in a study of blood T cell repertoires in COVID-19. The CDR3 runs to 14 residues. Between the trimmed V and J ends, which lost 0 bases and 4 bases, there was a span of 12 bases. Germline V lookup: CDR1 GTSNPN, CDR2 SVGIG (reference sequence). Clones were sequenced by immunoSEQ multiplex PCR, and TCRdb holds only the in-frame ones, with some missing. The sample has roughly 190,000 clones, about four fifths seen once. This clone was observed a few times. What was sequenced was peripheral blood. This chain uses TRBV30 with TRBJ1-2; D is unresolved. This TCR derives from a man aged 50 to 60 with active or convalescent COVID-19. CDR3 amino acids: CAWSVLSQRYGYTF. Here the CDR3 DNA reads TGTGCCTGGAGTGTACTCTCCCAGCGCTATGGCTACACCTTC.